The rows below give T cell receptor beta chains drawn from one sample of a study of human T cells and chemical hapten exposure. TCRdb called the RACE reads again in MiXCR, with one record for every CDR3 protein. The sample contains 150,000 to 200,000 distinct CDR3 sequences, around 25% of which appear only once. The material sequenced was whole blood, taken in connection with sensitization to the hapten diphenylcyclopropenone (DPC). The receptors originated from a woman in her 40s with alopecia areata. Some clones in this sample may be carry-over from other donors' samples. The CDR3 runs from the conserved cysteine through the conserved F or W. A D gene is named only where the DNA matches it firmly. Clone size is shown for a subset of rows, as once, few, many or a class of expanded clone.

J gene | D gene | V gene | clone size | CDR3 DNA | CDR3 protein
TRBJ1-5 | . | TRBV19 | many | TGTGCCAGTAGTATCGAAAGGAGCAATCAGCCCCAGCATTTT | CASSIERSNQPQHF
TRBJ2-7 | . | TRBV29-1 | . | TGCAGCGTTGAAGAGAGGGCGGGACAACCCTACGAGCAGTACTTC | CSVEERAGQPYEQYF
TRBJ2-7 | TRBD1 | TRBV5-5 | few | TGTGCCAGCAGCCAAGGGACAGGGACTTACGAGCAGTACTTC | CASSQGTGTYEQYF
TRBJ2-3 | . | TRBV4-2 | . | TGTGCCAGCAGCCAAGGTAATGGGTACACAGATACGCAGTATTTT | CASSQGNGYTDTQYF
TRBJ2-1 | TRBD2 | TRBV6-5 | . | TGTGCCAGCAGTACTCAAGCGGGAGGCTTATACAATGAGCAGTTCTTC | CASSTQAGGLYNEQFF
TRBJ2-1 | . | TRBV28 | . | TGTGCCAGCAGTTTCATTCAGGGTCCCAATGAGCAGTTCTTC | CASSFIQGPNEQFF
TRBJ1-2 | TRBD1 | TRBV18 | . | TGTGCCAGCTCACCACAGGGGGCGAGCGGAAGCACCTATGGCTACACCTTC | CASSPQGASGSTYGYTF
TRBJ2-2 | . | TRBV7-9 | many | TGTGCCAGCAGCTTAGAGGGGCTGACCGGGGAGCTGTTTTTT | CASSLEGLTGELFF
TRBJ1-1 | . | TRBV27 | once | TGTGCCAGCGGGGCACAGGGGAACACTGAAGCTTTCTTT | CASGAQGNTEAFF
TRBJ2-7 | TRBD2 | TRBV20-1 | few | TGCAGTGCTAGTGGGACTAGTGTTACCTACGAGCAGTACTTC | CSASGTSVTYEQYF
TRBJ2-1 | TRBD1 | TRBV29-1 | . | TGCAGCGTTGAAGACCCCGACAGGGGCTATGAGCAGTTCTTC | CSVEDPDRGYEQFF
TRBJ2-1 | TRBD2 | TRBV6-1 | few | TGTGCCAGCATCCCAGCGGGAGCCTACAATGAGCAGTTCTTC | CASIPAGAYNEQFF
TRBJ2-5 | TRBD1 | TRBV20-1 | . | TGCAGTGCTAGAGATTTGGGACAGGTTGGGGAGACCCAGTACTTC | CSARDLGQVGETQYF
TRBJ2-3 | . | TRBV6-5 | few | TGTGCCAGCAGTTCCCAGGGCAGGATGAATACGCAGTATTTT | CASSSQGRMNTQYF
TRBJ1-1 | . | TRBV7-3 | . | TGTGCCAGCAGCTTACATCCGAACACTGAAGCTTTCTTT | CASSLHPNTEAFF
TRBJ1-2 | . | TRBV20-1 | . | TGCAGTGCTAGGGCCGGGACGGTTTATGGCTACACCTTC | CSARAGTVYGYTF
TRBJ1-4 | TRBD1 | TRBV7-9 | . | TGTGCCAGCGGCGACAGACAGGGAACAACTAATGAAAAACTGTTTTTT | CASGDRQGTTNEKLFF
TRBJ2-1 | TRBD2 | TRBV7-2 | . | TGTGCCGGGGGGGGAAGCTATTACAATGAGCAGTTCTTC | CAGGGSYYNEQFF
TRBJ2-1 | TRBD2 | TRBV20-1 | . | TGCAGTGCTACACTAGCGGCCAAGTTCAATGAGCAGTTCTTC | CSATLAAKFNEQFF
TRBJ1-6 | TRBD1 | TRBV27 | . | TGTGCCAGCAGCCCGGACAGGGGGGGAAATTCACCCCTCCACTTT | CASSPDRGGNSPLHF
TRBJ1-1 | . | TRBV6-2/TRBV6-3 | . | TGTGCCAGCAGTTACTCGAGGGGACAACGCGCTTTCTTT | CASSYSRGQRAFF
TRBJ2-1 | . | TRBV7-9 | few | TGTGCCAGCATCGAGAGGGGTCGCCCCGACAATGAGCAGTTCTTC | CASIERGRPDNEQFF
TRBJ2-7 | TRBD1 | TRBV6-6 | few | TGTGCCAGCAGTTGGGGGACAGCCGGAAGCTCCTACGAGCAGTACTTC | CASSWGTAGSSYEQYF
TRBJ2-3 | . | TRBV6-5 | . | TGTGCCAGCAGTTACGGTTGGGGAGTTTCACAGGATACGCAGTATTTT | CASSYGWGVSQDTQYF
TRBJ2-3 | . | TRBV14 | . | TGTGCCAGCAGCCAACTTGGCGGATACACAGATACGCAGTATTTT | CASSQLGGYTDTQYF
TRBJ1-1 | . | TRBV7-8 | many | TGTGCCAGCAGCTTAGTTGGGGGGCCAACTGAAGCTTTCTTT | CASSLVGGPTEAFF
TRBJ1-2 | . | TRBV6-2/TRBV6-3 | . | TGTGCCAGCAACCAACCCCCGGGACGGAATTATGGCTACACCTTC | CASNQPPGRNYGYTF
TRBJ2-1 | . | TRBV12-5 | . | TGTGCTAGTGTTTTGGCTAAGTACAATGAGCAGTTCTTC | CASVLAKYNEQFF
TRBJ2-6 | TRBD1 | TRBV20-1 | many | TGCAGTGCAACCGGGACAGGGGTCTCTGGGGCCAACGTCCTGACTTTC | CSATGTGVSGANVLTF
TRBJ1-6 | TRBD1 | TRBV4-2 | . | TGTGCCAGCAGCCAAGTGGGACAGGGAGGTTCACCCCTCCACTTT | CASSQVGQGGSPLHF
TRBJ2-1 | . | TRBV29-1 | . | TGCAGCGTTGGGGGGGGGCTAGCGGTTGGTGAGCAGTTCTTC | CSVGGGLAVGEQFF
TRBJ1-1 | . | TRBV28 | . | TGTGCCAGCACCCGATTTCCAGGGCGAGGCACTGAAGCTTTCTTT | CASTRFPGRGTEAFF
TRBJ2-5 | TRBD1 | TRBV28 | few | TGTGCCAGCAGACCAGGGGGCTCGGAGACCCAGTACTTC | CASRPGGSETQYF
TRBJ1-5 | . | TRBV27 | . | TGTGCCAGCAGTTTATTAGGGCCTCAGCCCCAGCATTTT | CASSLLGPQPQHF
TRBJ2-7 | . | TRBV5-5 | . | TGTGCCAGCAGCTTGGCTATGCCAGCCTACGAGCAGTACTTC | CASSLAMPAYEQYF
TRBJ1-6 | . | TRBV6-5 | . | TGTGCCAGCAGTAAAGTTGGGTCACCCCTCCACTTT | CASSKVGSPLHF